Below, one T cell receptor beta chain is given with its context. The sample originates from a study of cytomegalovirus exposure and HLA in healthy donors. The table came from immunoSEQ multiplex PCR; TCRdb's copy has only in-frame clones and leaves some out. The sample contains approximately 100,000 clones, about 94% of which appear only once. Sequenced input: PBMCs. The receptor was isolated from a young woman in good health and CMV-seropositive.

The CDR3 loop is CASSFRGSGPTTGELFF. The CDR3 region has the DNA TGTGCCAGCAGCTTTAGGGGGTCCGGGCCCACCACCGGGGAGCTGTTTTTT. V gene TRBV11-2 combines with J gene TRBJ2-2; perhaps TRBD1 as D (6 bases). The CDR3 covers 17 residues. The ends were cut back, 3 bases at V and 4 bases at J, with 18 bases in the middle. The germline CDR1 and CDR2 sequences are SGHAT and FQNNGV.